The sample holds many counts of the clone carrying this TCR beta chain. What it binds is unknown. This specimen comes from a study of T cells in Graves' hyperthyroidism and ophthalmopathy. Looking at the study overall: Peripheral blood was drawn at first diagnosis, prior to all treatment.

Notes on the study in general: Most clonotypes expanded in the thyroid (above 0.001) were also present in blood.

V lost 4 bases, J lost 8 bases, and 4 bases stayed unmatched. CDR1 SGHNT and CDR2 YYREEE come from the germline V gene (reference sequence). This CDR3 comprises 12 residues. Researchers amplified the TCR beta CDR3 regions from RNA transcripts. RT-PCR in the first round (using the HTBI primer set) targeted the TCR CDR3. TCRdb re-called the multiplex PCR reads through MiXCR, storing one row per CDR3 protein. The data hold about 600,000 distinct CDR3 sequences, with more than 15% observed a single time. The J gene is TRBJ2-3, the V gene TRBV5-4; TRBD2 aligns across 7 bases. The specimen sequenced was blood. This clonotype was sampled from a woman between 35 and 50 years old with Graves' ophthalmopathy. The CDR3 region has the DNA TGTGCCAGCAGCCCCTCGGGGGGTACGCAGTATTTT. Protein product: CASSPSGGTQYF.